The sequence of this T cell receptor (beta chain) was determined in a study of cytomegalovirus exposure and HLA in healthy donors. Study information: A subsequent analysis reported that the 120 validation repertoires were produced on the same platform that had also been used for the 600 to 800 first-cohort repertoires.

Profiled with immunoSEQ multiplex PCR; TCRdb holds only in-frame clones, not every one. The sample holds about 200,000 clones, around 80% seen once. With 0 bases clipped from V and 8 bases from J, the junction kept 15 bases outside the gene matches. The CDR3 runs to 17 residues. Germline V lookup: CDR1 SGDLS, CDR2 YYNGEE. The clonotype originates from a woman aged 30 to 39 in good health and CMV-seronegative. The rearrangement uses TRBV9 and TRBJ1-2; 8 bases match TRBD1. Sequencing input: PBMCs. The CDR3 coding sequence is TGTGCCAGCAGCGTAGCCCATGTGGACAGGGCAGCCTTAGGCTACACCTTC. As protein: CASSVAHVDRAALGYTF.